This entry describes one T cell receptor beta chain. What it binds is not known. TCRdb keeps only in-frame clones here, not all; method: immunoSEQ multiplex PCR. This sample has about 41,000 clones, with around 69% found just once. These data come from a study of PD-1 blockade in classical Hodgkin lymphoma. Study findings and constraints: Relative to healthy donors, newly diagnosed patients reportedly had lower baseline TCR diversity, which was reported as lower still in relapsed/refractory patients. Diversity in CD4+ TCRs, unlike that measured in CD8+ TCRs, had risen significantly by C4D1.

Time point denoted: cycle 4 day 1 (C4D1), after more than five weeks of nivolumab. Each of the patients experienced relapse following autologous stem cell transplantation, and their brentuximab vedotin exposure differed. When best responses were assessed, they were complete response, partial response or progressive disease. Trimming left V 8 bases short and J 7 bases short, with 18 bases between. The CDR3 spans 14 residues. Germline V gene data show CDR1 as SGHAT and CDR2 as FQNNGV. The specimen comprised peripheral blood mononuclear cells (PBMCs), sampled before the fourth cycle of nivolumab. This sequence joins TRBV11-2 and TRBJ2-1; D gene uncertain. The sequence was obtained from a human donor with classical Hodgkin lymphoma. The CDR3 DNA follows: TGTGCCAGCCAAATTTGGAATAAGTCGAATGAGCAGTTCTTC. It translates to CASQIWNKSNEQFF.